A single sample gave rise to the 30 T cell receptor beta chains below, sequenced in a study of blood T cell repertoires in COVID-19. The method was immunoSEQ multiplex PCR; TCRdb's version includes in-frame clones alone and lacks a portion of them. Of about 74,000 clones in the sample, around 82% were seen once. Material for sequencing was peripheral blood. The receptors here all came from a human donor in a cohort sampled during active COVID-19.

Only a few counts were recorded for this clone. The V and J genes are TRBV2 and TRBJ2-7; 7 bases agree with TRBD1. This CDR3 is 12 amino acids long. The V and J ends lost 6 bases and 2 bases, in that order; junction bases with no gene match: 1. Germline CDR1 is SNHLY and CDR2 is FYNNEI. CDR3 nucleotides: TGTGCCAGCAGGACAGGGCCCTACGAGCAGTACTTC. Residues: CASRTGPYEQYF.

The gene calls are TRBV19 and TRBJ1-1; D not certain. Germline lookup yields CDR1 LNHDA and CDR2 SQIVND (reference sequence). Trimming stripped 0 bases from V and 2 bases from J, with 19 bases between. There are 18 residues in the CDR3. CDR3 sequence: CASSIDQSGRVINTEAFF. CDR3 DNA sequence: TGTGCCAGTAGTATAGACCAGAGCGGGCGGGTGATTAACACTGAAGCTTTCTTT. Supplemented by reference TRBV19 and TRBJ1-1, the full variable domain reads DGGITQSPKYLFRKEGQNVTLSCEQNLNHDAMYWYRQDPGQGLRLIYYSQIVNDFQKGDIAEGYSVSREKKESFPLTVTSAQKNPTAFYLCASSIDQSGRVINTEAFFGQGTRLTVV.

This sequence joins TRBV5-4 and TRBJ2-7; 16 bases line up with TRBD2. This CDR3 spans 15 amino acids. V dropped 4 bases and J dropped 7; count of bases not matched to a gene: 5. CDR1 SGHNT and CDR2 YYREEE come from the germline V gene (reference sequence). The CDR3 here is CASSKGLAGGGEQYF. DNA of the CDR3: TGTGCCAGCAGCAAGGGACTAGCGGGAGGGGGGGAGCAGTACTTC.

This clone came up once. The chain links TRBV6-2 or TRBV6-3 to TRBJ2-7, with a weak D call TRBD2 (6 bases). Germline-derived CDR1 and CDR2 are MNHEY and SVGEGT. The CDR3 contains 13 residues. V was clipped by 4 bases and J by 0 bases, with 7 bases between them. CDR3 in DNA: TGTGCCAGCAGTTCGGGGGTCTCCTACGAGCAGTACTTC. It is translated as CASSSGVSYEQYF.

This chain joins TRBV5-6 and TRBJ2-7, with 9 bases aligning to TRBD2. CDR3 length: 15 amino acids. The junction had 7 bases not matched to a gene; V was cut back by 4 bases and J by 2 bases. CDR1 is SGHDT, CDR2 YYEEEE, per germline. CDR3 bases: TGTGCCAGCAGCACGGGACTAGCCCAAACCTACGAGCAGTACTTC. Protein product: CASSTGLAQTYEQYF.

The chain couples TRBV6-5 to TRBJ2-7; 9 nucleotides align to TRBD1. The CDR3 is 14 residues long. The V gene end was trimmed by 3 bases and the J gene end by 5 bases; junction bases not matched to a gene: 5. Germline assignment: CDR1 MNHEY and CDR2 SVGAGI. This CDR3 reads CASSYRDRAHEQYF. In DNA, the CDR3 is TGTGCCAGCAGTTATAGGGACAGGGCCCACGAGCAGTACTTC.

As DNA, the CDR3 is TGTGCCATCAGGGAACTAGCGGGAGCGGTCGAGCAGTACTTC. It codes for CAIRELAGAVEQYF. This chain joins TRBV10-3 and TRBJ2-7, with 11 bases that match TRBD2. The V and J ends lost 6 bases and 6 bases, in that order; junction bases with no gene match: 7. There are 14 residues in the CDR3. Germline V gene data show CDR1 as ENHRY and CDR2 as SYGVKD.

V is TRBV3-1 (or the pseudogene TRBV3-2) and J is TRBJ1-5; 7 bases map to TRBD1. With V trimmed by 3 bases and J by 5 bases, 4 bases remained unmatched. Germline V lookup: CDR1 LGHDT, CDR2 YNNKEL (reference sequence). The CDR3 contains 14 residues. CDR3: CASSQGQRDQPQHF. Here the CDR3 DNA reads TGTGCCAGCAGCCAGGGACAGAGAGATCAGCCCCAGCATTTT.

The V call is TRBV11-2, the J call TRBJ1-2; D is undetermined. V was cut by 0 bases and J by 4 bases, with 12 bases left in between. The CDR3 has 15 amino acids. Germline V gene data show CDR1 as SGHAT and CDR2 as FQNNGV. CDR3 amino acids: CASSLDPGNLYGYTF. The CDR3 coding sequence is TGTGCCAGCAGCTTAGATCCGGGGAACCTCTATGGCTACACCTTC.

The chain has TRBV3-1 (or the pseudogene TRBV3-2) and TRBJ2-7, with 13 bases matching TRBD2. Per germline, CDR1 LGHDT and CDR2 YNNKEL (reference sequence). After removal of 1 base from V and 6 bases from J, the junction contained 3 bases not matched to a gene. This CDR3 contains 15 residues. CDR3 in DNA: TGTGCCAGCAGCCAAGGGACTAGCGGGAGCTCCGAGCAGTACTTC. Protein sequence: CASSQGTSGSSEQYF.

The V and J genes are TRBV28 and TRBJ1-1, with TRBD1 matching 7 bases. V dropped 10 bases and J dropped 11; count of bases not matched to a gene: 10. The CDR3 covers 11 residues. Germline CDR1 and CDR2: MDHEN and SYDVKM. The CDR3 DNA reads TGTGCCACCTCCTCCGGGACAGTTGCTTTCTTT. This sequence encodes CATSSGTVAFF.

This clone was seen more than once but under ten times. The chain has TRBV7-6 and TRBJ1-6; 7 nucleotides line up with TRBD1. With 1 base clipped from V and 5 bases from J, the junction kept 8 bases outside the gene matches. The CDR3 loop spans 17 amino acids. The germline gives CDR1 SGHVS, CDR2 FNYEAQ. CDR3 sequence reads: CASSLGSGGQHNSPLHF. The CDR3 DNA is TGTGCCAGCAGCTTAGGGTCAGGGGGACAGCATAATTCACCCCTCCACTTT.

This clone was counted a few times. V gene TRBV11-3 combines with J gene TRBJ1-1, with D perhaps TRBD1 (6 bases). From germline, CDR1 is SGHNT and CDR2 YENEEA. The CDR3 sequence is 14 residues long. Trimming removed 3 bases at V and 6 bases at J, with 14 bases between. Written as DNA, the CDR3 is TGTGCCAGCAGCTTGGGTTCCCCAGGGGCTGAAGCTTTCTTT. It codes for CASSLGSPGAEAFF.

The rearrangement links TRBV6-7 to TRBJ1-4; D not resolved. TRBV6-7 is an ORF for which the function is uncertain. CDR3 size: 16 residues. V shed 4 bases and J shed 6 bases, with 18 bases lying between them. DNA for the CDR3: TGTGCCAGCAGTTCTTTGCTACAGCAGACCGATGAAAAACTGTTTTTT. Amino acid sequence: CASSSLLQQTDEKLFF.

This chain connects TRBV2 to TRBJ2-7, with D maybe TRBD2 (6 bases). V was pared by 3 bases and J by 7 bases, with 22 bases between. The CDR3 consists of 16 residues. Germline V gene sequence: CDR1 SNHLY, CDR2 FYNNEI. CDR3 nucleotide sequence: TGTGCCAGCAGTGATAGTGGTAAGCGGCTAAGCGGGGAGCAGTACTTC. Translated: CASSDSGKRLSGEQYF.

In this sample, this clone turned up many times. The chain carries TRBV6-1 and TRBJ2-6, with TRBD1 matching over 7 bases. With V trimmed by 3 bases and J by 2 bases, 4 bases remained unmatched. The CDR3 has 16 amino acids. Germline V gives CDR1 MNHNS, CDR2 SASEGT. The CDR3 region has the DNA TGTGCCAGCAGTGAGACAGGGCTCCCTGGGGCCAACGTCCTGACTTTC. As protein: CASSETGLPGANVLTF.

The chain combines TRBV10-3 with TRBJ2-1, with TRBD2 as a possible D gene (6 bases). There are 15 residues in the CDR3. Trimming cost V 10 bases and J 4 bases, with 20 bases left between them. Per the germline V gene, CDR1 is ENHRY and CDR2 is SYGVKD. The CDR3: CATTPAGGRYNEQFF. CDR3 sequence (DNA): TGTGCCACTACCCCGGCTGGAGGGAGGTACAATGAGCAGTTCTTC.

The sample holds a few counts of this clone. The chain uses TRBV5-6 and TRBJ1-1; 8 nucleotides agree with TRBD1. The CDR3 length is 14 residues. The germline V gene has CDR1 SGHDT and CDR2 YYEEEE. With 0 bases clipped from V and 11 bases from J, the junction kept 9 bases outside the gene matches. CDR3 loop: CASSLAGQGARAFF. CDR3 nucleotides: TGTGCCAGCAGCTTGGCCGGGCAGGGGGCGCGCGCTTTCTTT.

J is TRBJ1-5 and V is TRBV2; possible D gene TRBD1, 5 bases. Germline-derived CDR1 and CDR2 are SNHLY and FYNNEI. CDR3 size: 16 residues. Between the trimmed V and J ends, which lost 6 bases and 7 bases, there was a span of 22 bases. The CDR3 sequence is CASSGRLRTNEQPQHF. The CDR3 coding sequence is TGTGCCAGCAGCGGGAGGTTGAGGACAAACGAACAGCCCCAGCATTTT. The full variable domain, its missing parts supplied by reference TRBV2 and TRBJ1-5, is EPEVTQTPSHQVTQMGQEVILRCVPISNHLYFYWYRQILGQKVEFLVSFYNNEISEKSEIFDDQFSVERPDGSNFTLKIRSTKLEDSAMYFCASSGRLRTNEQPQHFGDGTRLSIL.

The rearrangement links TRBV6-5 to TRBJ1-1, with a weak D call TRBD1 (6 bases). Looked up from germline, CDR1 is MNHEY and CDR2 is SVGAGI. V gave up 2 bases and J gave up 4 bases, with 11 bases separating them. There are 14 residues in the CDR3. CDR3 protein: CASSYRGGGTEAFF. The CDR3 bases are TGTGCCAGCAGTTACAGGGGGGGCGGCACTGAAGCTTTCTTT.

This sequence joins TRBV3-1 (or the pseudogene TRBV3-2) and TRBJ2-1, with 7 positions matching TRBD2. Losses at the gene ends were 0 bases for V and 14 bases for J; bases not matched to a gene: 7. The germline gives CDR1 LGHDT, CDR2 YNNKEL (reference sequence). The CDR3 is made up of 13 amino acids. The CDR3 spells CASSQDGRLAEFF. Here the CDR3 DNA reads TGTGCCAGCAGCCAAGATGGGCGGCTAGCGGAGTTCTTC.

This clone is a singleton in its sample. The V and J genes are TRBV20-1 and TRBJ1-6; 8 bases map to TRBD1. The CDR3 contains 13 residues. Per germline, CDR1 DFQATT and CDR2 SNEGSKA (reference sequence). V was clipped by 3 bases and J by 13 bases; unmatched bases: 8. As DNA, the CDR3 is TGCAGTGCTAGTGTGGACAGGGCTCAGCCCCTCCACTTT. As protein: CSASVDRAQPLHF.

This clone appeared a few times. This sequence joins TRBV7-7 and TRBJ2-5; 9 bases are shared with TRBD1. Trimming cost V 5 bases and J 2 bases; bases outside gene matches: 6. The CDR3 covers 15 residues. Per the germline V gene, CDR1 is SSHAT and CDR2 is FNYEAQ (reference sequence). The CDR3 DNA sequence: TGTGCCAGCAGCCCCCAGGGACAGGGACAAGAGACCCAGTACTTC. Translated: CASSPQGQGQETQYF.

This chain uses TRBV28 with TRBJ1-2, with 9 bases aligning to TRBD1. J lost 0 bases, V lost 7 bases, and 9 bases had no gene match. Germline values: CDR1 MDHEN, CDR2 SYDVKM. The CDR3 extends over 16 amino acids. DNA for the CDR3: TGTGCCAGCATCTACAACAGGGGGCCGACTAACTATGGCTACACCTTC. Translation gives CASIYNRGPTNYGYTF.

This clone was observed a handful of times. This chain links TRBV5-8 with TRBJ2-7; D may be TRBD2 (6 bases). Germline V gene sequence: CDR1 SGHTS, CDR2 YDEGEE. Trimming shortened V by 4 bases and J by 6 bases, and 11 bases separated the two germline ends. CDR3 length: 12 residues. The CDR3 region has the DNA TGTGCCAGCAGCGCCGGGAGTTTCGAGCAGTACTTC. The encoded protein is CASSAGSFEQYF.

The CDR3 sequence: CASSIGEAGGSYEQYF. CDR3 in DNA: TGTGCCAGTAGTATAGGTGAGGCAGGAGGCTCCTACGAGCAGTACTTC. V usage is TRBV19 and J usage is TRBJ2-7, with D possibly TRBD2 on 5 matching bases. CDR1 and CDR2 (germline): LNHDA, SQIVND (reference sequence). The V gene lost 1 base and the J gene lost 0 bases, with 13 bases spanning the gap. The CDR3 consists of 16 residues.

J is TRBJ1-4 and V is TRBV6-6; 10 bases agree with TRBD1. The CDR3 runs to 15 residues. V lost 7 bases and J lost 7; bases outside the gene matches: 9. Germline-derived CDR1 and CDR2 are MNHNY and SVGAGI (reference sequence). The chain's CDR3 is CASIRRQGAGEKLFF. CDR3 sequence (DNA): TGTGCCAGCATAAGGAGACAGGGGGCTGGTGAAAAACTGTTTTTT.

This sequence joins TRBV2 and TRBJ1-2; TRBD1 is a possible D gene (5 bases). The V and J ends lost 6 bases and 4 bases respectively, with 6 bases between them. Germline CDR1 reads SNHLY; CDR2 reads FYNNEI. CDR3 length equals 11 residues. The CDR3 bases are TGTGCCAGCAGGGGGGGCTATGGCTACACCTTC. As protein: CASRGGYGYTF.

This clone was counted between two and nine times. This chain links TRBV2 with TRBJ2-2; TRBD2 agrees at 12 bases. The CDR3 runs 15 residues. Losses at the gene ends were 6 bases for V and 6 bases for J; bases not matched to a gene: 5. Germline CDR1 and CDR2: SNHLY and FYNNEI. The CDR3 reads CASRTTSGSPGELFF. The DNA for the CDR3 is TGTGCCAGCAGGACGACTAGCGGGAGCCCCGGGGAGCTGTTTTTT. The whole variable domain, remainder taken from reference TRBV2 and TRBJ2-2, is EPEVTQTPSHQVTQMGQEVILRCVPISNHLYFYWYRQILGQKVEFLVSFYNNEISEKSEIFDDQFSVERPDGSNFTLKIRSTKLEDSAMYFCASRTTSGSPGELFFGEGSRLTVL.

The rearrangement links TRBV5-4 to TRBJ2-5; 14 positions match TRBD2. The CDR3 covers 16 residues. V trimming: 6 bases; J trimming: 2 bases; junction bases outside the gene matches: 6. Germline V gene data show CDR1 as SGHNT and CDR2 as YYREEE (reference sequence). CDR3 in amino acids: CASTPGTSGSQETQYF. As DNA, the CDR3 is TGTGCCAGCACCCCTGGGACTAGCGGGAGTCAAGAGACCCAGTACTTC.